The present T cell receptor beta chain was sequenced within a study of T cell responses to AZD1222 COVID-19 vaccine. Overall study findings and caveats: Reports indicate that nearly half of spike-specific TCRs are directed at unmutated variant regions.

As regards this clone: Its antigen is not known.

Assay used: immunoSEQ multiplex PCR; TCRdb lists only in-frame clones, some missing. Of 130,000 or so clones listed, around nine tenths are singletons. Germline V lookup: CDR1 SGHDT, CDR2 YYEEEE. The CDR3 is 12 amino acids. The V and J ends lost 3 bases and 7 bases respectively, with 10 bases between them. The gene calls are TRBV5-6 and TRBJ1-1, with D perhaps TRBD1 (6 bases). The clonotype originates from an adult in good health. This sample comprised peripheral blood, obtained on day 0 of AZD1222 vaccination. For the CDR3, the DNA is TGTGCCAGCAGCTCACAGGGCCTTGAAGCTTTCTTT. This encodes CASSSQGLEAFF.